Listed below are T cell receptor beta chains from one sample, sequenced in a study of blood T cell repertoires in COVID-19. The method was immunoSEQ multiplex PCR; TCRdb's version includes in-frame clones alone and lacks a portion of them. Among about 110,000 clones listed, 70% to 90% were seen once. Sequences were obtained from peripheral blood. Receptors were obtained from a human donor in a cohort sampled during active COVID-19. CDR3s include the opening cysteine and the closing phenylalanine or tryptophan. Rows may omit the clone size; those that give it use once, few, many or a size class.

clone_size: NA; v_call: TRBV9; cdr3_aa: CASSLTGGEADGYTF
clone_size: NA; v_call: TRBV19; cdr3_aa: CASSIDPQVNYGYTF
clone_size: NA; v_call: TRBV5-1; cdr3_aa: CASSHPPSGEAYNEQFF
clone_size: NA; v_call: TRBV2; cdr3_aa: CASSEGQGASGYTF
clone_size: few; v_call: TRBV10-1; cdr3_aa: CASSKGDSGELFF
clone_size: NA; v_call: TRBV10-2; cdr3_aa: CASSEPQRGGNEQFF
clone_size: NA; v_call: TRBV5-1; cdr3_aa: CASSFMAGQETQYF
clone_size: NA; v_call: TRBV10-3; cdr3_aa: CAISEGTTGEQYF
clone_size: NA; v_call: TRBV7-2; cdr3_aa: CASSPRRGPQETQYF
clone_size: NA; v_call: TRBV27; cdr3_aa: CASSGGTVLNSPLHF
clone_size: NA; v_call: TRBV7-2; cdr3_aa: CASINRGPGNTIYF
clone_size: NA; v_call: TRBV7-3; cdr3_aa: CASSLSAASGSDEQFF
clone_size: NA; v_call: TRBV13; cdr3_aa: CASSPGGAGSTEAFF
clone_size: NA; v_call: TRBV18; cdr3_aa: CASSATDSNQPQHF
clone_size: NA; v_call: TRBV3-1/TRBV3-2; cdr3_aa: CASSQGTVSEKLFF
clone_size: NA; v_call: TRBV28; cdr3_aa: CASSDRTSRTNEQFF
clone_size: NA; v_call: TRBV6-5; cdr3_aa: CASSYTTGGYGYTF
clone_size: NA; v_call: TRBV10-3; cdr3_aa: CAISLAGQETQYF
clone_size: NA; v_call: TRBV28; cdr3_aa: CASSLTVGGGGRSSDTQYF
clone_size: NA; v_call: TRBV10-2; cdr3_aa: CASRSFAGTTTYGYTF
clone_size: NA; v_call: TRBV5-1; cdr3_aa: CASSLTDSYEQYF
clone_size: once; v_call: TRBV6-6; cdr3_aa: CASSRRWTGGRSSNQPQHF
clone_size: NA; v_call: TRBV19; cdr3_aa: CASSIAGRFSPTNYGYTF
clone_size: NA; v_call: TRBV4-2; cdr3_aa: CASSQEGTPNTGELFF
clone_size: NA; v_call: TRBV28; cdr3_aa: CASRRTGTTGELFF
clone_size: NA; v_call: TRBV11-2; cdr3_aa: CASSLKGGSSYNEQFF
clone_size: NA; v_call: TRBV2; cdr3_aa: CASEEDNSDGYTF
clone_size: NA; v_call: TRBV6-5; cdr3_aa: CATGLTAGDRDTQYF
clone_size: NA; v_call: TRBV6-6; cdr3_aa: CASSYSGRGSYEQYF
clone_size: NA; v_call: TRBV7-9; cdr3_aa: CASSFPRGLHYGYTF
clone_size: NA; v_call: TRBV6-5; cdr3_aa: CASTGNQPQHF
clone_size: once; v_call: TRBV20-1; cdr3_aa: CSASFTGGSLEQFF
clone_size: NA; v_call: TRBV6-2/TRBV6-3; cdr3_aa: CASSRPGLISYEQYF